This T cell receptor (beta chain) is drawn from a study of CD8+ T cells in alopecia areata. Germline loops: CDR1 SQVTM, CDR2 ANQGSEA. The CDR3 extends over 13 amino acids. Trimming removed 4 bases from V and 2 bases from J; junction bases left unmatched: 1. Study-wide results and limits: Higher clonality and more expanded CD8+ clones appeared in lesional than normal scalp.

Extracted RNA was reverse transcribed, and the resulting cDNA served as sequencing template. Produced via immunoSEQ multiplex PCR; TCRdb's table is partial and in-frame only. The sample includes 130,000 to 150,000 clones, 51% of them seen just once. Lesional scalp punch biopsies and peripheral blood came from alopecia areata patients. This clone was counted only a few times. As yet, its antigen is unknown. The sample has other DNA sequences that encode this CDR3 too. This chain joins TRBV29-1 and TRBJ1-2, with 10 bases fitting TRBD1. Here the sequenced sample was CD4+ T cells sorted from blood, taken at week 0. This TCR was sampled from a human donor with alopecia areata. DNA for the CDR3: TGCAGCGTTGGACAGGGGGCGAACTATGGCTACACCTTC. Translating it yields CSVGQGANYGYTF.